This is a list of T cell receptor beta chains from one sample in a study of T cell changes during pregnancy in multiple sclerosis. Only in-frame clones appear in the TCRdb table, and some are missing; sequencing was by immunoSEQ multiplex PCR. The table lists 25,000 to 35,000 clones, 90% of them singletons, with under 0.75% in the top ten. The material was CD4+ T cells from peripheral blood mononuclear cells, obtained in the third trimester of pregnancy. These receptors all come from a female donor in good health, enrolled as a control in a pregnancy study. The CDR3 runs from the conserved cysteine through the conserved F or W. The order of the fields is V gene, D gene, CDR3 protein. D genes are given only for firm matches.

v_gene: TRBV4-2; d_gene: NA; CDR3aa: CASSQVSGTNTGELFF
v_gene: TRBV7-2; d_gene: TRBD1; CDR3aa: CASSLTAGQGIYEQYF
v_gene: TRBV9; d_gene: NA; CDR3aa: CASSPVPGNYGYTF
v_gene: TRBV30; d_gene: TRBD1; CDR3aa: CAGKDRGGETQYF
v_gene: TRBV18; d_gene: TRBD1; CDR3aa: CASSQTGIGYTF
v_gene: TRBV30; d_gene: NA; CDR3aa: CAWSVRGGNSPLHF
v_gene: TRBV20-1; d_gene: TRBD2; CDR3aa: CSARTSYEQYF
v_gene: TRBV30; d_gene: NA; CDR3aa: CAWYQMNTIYF
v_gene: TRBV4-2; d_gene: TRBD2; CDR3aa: CASSQGPTSVQTQYF
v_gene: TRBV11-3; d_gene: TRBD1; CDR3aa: CASSPGQAVTEAFF
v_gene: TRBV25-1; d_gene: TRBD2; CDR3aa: CASSEAGGPSTGELFF
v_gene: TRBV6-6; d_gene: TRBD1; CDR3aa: CASSRTGGAGGYTF
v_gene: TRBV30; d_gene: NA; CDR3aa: CAWKGGFF
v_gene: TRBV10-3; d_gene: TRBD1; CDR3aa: CAITDRGNTEAFF
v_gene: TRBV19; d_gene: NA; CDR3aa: CASRSPRTDTQYF
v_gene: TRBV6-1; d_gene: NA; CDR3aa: CASSEILGGAFLTDTQYF
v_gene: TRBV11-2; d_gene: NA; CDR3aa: CASNPYDRLNEQYF
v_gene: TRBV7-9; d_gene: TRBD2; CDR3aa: CASSPMSGVQETQYF
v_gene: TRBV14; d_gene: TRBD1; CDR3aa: CASSYLDRREAFF
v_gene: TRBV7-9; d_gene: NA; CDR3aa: CASSLRGTGRTYEQYF
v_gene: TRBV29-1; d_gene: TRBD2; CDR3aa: CSFRTSGNTDTQYF
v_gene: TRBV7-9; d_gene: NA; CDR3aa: CASSLSGEQYF
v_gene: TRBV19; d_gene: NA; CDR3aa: CASSSGSNTGELFF
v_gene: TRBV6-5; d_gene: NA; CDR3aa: CASTRTANSPLHF
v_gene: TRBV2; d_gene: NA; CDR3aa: CASSEGRLGEKLFF
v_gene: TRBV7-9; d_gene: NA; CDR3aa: CASSPAGYEQYF
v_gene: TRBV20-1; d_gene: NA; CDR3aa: CSASPSFEAFF
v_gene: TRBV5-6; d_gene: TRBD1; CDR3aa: CASSYTGVNEQFF
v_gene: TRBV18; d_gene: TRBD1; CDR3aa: CASSPIRTGLASGANVLTF
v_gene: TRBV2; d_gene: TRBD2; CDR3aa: CASSPGSGATDTQYF
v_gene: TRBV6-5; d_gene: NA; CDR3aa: CASSYTTSYEQYF
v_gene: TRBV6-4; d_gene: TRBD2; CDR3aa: CASSGSGGTDTQYF
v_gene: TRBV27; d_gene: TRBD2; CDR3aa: CASSLISSGHPDTQYF
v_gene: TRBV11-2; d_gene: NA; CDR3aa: CASSPGSSGNTIYF
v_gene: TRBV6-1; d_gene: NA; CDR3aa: CASSHTSDYGYTF
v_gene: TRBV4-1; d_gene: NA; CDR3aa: CASSQVSTGNEKLFF
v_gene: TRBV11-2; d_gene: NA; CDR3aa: CASSLGGGSYNSPLHF
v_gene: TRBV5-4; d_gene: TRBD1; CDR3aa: CASSSGTDYGYTF
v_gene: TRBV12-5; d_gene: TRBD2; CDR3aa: CASGPLLAGLRKFF
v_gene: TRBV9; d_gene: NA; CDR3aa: CASSVGKEAFF